A single sample is the source of the 2 T cell receptor beta chains below, sequenced in a study of OX40 agonist ivuxolimab in advanced cancers. Repertoires were generated with immunoSEQ multiplex PCR, while TCRdb's copy carries only in-frame clones and drops some. The data contain tens of thousands of clones, roughly nine tenths of them singletons. Sequencing used CD4+ or CD8+ T cells sorted from blood, obtained in a trial of the OX40 agonist ivuxolimab. The receptors here all came from an adult with an advanced solid tumor such as melanoma, head and neck, liver or kidney cancer.

In regard to this clone: Other DNA sequences in this sample translate to the same CDR3. CDR3 bases: TGCGCCAGCAGCCAAGTCAGGGCGGGGGATACGCAGTATTTT. Protein product: CASSQVRAGDTQYF. The rearrangement joins TRBV4-3 to TRBJ2-3; tentative D call: TRBD2 (6 bases). The V end was cut by 1 base, the J end by 6 bases, with 11 bases between. The germline CDR1 and CDR2 sequences are LGHNA and YSLEER. This CDR3 has 14 amino acids.

The rearrangement uses TRBV6-1 and TRBJ2-5, with D possibly called TRBD1 or TRBD2 (7 bases each). The CDR3 covers 14 residues. Trimming removed 6 bases at V and 2 bases at J, with 13 bases between. Germline V gene lookup returns CDR1 MNHNS and CDR2 SASEGT. The CDR3 region has the DNA TGTGCCAGCAGAGGGGGCGGGGGTCAAGAGACCCAGTACTTC. Its protein is CASRGGGGQETQYF.